The present TCR beta chain was sequenced within a study of cytomegalovirus exposure and HLA in healthy donors (dated 2017 in TCRdb). Turning to the overall study: An earlier analysis of approximately 550 of the donors reported more than 250 Gb of sequence data and 117 million unique TCR beta sequences from roughly 180 million T cells. An early release that covered fewer than 750 HLA-typed donors contained about 300 gigabases of sequencing data and around 80 million unique TCR sequences. The genetic ancestry cluster associated with self-reported Caucasian donors included over 65% of the roughly 360 genotyped donors. The study aimed to test whether signatures of past pathogen exposure could be identified by cataloging public T cell receptors. The T cell repertoires of 700 or so subjects were profiled by immunosequencing and related to cytomegalovirus serostatus. Along with the roughly 700-subject first cohort, a separate validation cohort of over a hundred different subjects was used. The study combined high-throughput TCR immunosequencing, statistical association of individual TCRs with disease status, and machine learning to predict cytomegalovirus infection status. In a later analysis, previously published TCR beta repertoires from more than 500 donors were re-analyzed and high-resolution HLA genotyping was added so that TCR occurrence patterns could be studied. Rather than drawing on any new phenotypic data, the later analysis identified candidate immune exposures from TCR beta sequences and the way those sequences occurred across donors. To decide whether each TCR beta V gene segment behaved as functional or pseudogenic, an earlier analysis of several hundred of the donors relied on high-throughput TCR beta sequencing. Donor age, sex, ethnicity and CMV serostatus were compiled together with the repertoire data. Genome-wide SNP genotypes for about 60% of the roughly 670 donors were used in a later genetic analysis, which treated that subset as a discovery cohort. Every repertoire in the discovery cohort had been generated on one and the same sequencing platform. HLA typing included class I and class II loci at four-digit resolution. Typing coverage varied by locus: about 629-640 donors for A, B, C, DRB1 and DQB1; 500 to 550 for DQA1; about 600 for DPA1; under 490 for DPB1. A few DR-DQ haplotypes were handled as single units for association and clustering because linkage in the cohort was strong. Across some 400 genotyped donors of the cohort, an average of about 240,000 unique TCR beta nucleotide sequences per donor were sequenced, and approximately 17% of those sequences were non-productive.

Libraries were prepared through the immunoSEQ multiplex PCR assay. For the multiplex PCR, a mixture combining 60 forward primers for TCR Vbeta segments and 13 reverse primers for TCR Jbeta segments was used. A multiplex PCR assay on genomic DNA amplified the CDR3 region of rearranged TCR beta genes. On the Illumina HiSeq System, the amplified TCR beta libraries were sequenced as 87-base-pair reads. As for the original processing: Across the 670 or so repertoires, a later analysis counted 78 million or so unique TCR beta chains, approximately 12 million of which were shared by at least two donors. Raw reads were error-corrected and collapsed into unique sequences by a nearest-neighbor algorithm in which closely related sequences were merged to remove PCR and sequencing errors. Alignment of CDR3 sequences to IMGT reference sequences was used to assign V, D and J gene segments. Each retained sequence needed at least a six-nucleotide match to both a V gene segment and a J gene segment. Rearrangements were called productive when the CDR3 lacked stop codons and stayed in frame with V and J; all others were non-productive. Following IMGT convention, CDR3 was defined as the stretch from the second conserved V-encoded cysteine to the conserved J-encoded phenylalanine. In an earlier analysis of roughly 580 of the donors, sequences lacking an unambiguous match to a single V gene segment were excluded. In an earlier analysis of around 590 of the donors, a V segment was called functional when productive rearrangements were above 56.7%, and segregating when the standard deviation between donors exceeded 5%. A statistical classification framework was built to diagnose cytomegalovirus status from the catalog of TCR beta chain sequences. In a later analysis, V and J genes were assigned by comparing TCR nucleotide sequences against IMGT/GENE-DB human TR gene sequences. Using the TCRdist pipeline, a later analysis assigned CDR3 sequences along with most-parsimonious VDJ recombination scenarios. A later analysis defined each TCR beta chain by its CDR3 amino acid sequence plus V-gene family, and excluded reads lacking a unique V-gene family. In a later analysis, approximately 640 highly shared, low-generation-probability nucleotide sequences were removed to address suspected cross-contamination and a sequencing artifact. A later analysis calculated a clonal expansion index for each public chain from normalized within-repertoire ranks of inferred template counts. In a later analysis, generation probabilities were computed with a VDJ recombination model fitted to out-of-frame rearrangements, and the resulting probabilities were checked against IGoR. In a later analysis, hypergeometric tests were used to score TCR-TCR, TCR-HLA and TCR-CMV co-occurrence, with a repertoire-size bias correction applied to TCR pairs. To estimate false discovery rates, a later analysis permuted the HLA or CMV assignments 20 times. In a later analysis, co-occurring TCRs were grouped with DBSCAN, and TCRdist sequence similarity was added when clustering was performed within HLA-allele-positive subsets. Repertoires with fewer than 30,000 or more than 120,000 public chains were left out of co-occurrence clustering, as were a handful of repertoires with anomalous nucleotide sharing. TCRdb provides this immuneACCESS table in a form limited to in-frame rearrangements. Some clones are lacking; in checked studies, under half of them reflect an unresolved V gene, and why the rest are absent is not known. That table furnishes V, J and clone size, whereas the DNA furnished D and trimming. The table for this sample lists about 120,000 clones; approximately 79% of them were counted only once. 2.1% of the sample comes from the top ten.

From its cysteine to its phenylalanine, the CDR3 spans 19 amino acids. Only the CDR3 DNA is retained, 57 bases long and in frame from the first base. CDR1 is given as SEHNR and CDR2 as FQNEAQ, both from the germline V gene (reference sequence). V sheds 5 bases and J sheds 0 bases, leaving 23 bases between their ends. The paper's findings and limits, for the study overall: In a later analysis, most CMV-associated TCR beta chains were found to appear HLA-restricted, with HLA associations seemingly driven largely by CMV exposure. A few of the identified cytomegalovirus-associated TCR beta chains were confirmed in vitro to be specific for cytomegalovirus antigens. A later genetic analysis associated a missense DCLRE1C variant with V-gene and J-gene trimming of TCR beta chains, and an independent cohort replicated the association. The 87-base-pair reads could not distinguish some IMGT-functional V segments, including TRBV6-2 and TRBV6-3, so those segments were excluded. The authors suggested that the approach could potentially be extended to other disease states and immunological phenotypes. When HLA alleles, especially DR and DQ, strongly co-occurred, TCR associations were difficult to assign to individual alleles. In a later analysis, HLA-associated TCR beta chains showed more clonal expansion and lower generation probabilities than non-associated chains that were equally common. Broadly in line with IMGT annotations, most TCR beta V segments showed up in productive rearrangements about 90% or about 30% of the time in an earlier analysis of some 590 of the donors. At a false discovery rate of 0.05, a later analysis linked approximately 18,000 TCR beta sequences to specific HLA alleles. CMV serostatus was the only immune exposure information available for the cohort. This cohort had only TCR beta chains sequenced, and the lack of alpha or paired-chain data limited which features could be detected. In a later genetic analysis, fewer N-insertions in productive TCRs were reported among donors in an Asian-associated ancestry cluster than the roughly 640-donor mean. Several of the top co-occurrence clusters appeared to be linked to parvovirus B19, influenza, CMV and Epstein-Barr virus, according to a later analysis. The earlier analysis of approximately 590 of the donors excluded seventeen rarely observed V segments, including chromosome 9 orphons, because counts were too low. Sequencing depth was assumed to be roughly uniform across donors in the presence/absence analyses, though that assumption may not hold. A further reported finding was that TCR beta sequences accurately predicted the HLA-A and HLA-B alleles for most subjects in the first cohort. Because HLA typing was missing for some donors at each locus, association tests included only the typed subset. The study gave a list of under 200 TCR beta chains associated with cytomegalovirus. A cluster of highly shared sequence variants was judged likely to represent a technical artifact of the sequencing pipeline. The classifier was reported to diagnose cytomegalovirus status with high specificity and sensitivity in both the original and validation cohorts. Linkage disequilibrium might explain the correlated functional status among segregating V segments, but an unknown experimental factor could not be excluded. While some public TCRs were present in many individuals, most TCR sequences turned up only very rarely across donors. In a later analysis, the rate of TCR association differed among HLA loci, with DRB1 alleles having the most associated TCRs and HLA-C alleles having the fewest.

On this clone itself: Its antigen specificity is not known. No clone much larger than this one lies a single base away; base qualities are absent.

The cohort consisted of hundreds of healthy bone marrow donors. All cohort members were sampled while nominally healthy, although unrecorded immune exposures were likely present. The donor tested CMV seronegative, placing the donor among the approximately 360 seronegative members of the cohort. A peripheral blood sample was provided by each donor, and peripheral blood mononuclear cells were used for TCR beta sequencing. Genomic DNA extraction from the blood cell samples was performed with the Qiagen DNeasy Blood Extraction Kit. The clonotype comes from a man under 40 in good health and CMV-seronegative. Sequenced sample: PBMCs. Recombination linked TRBV7-9 to TRBJ2-1, with a tentative D gene TRBD2 over 6 matching bases. Here the CDR3 is given as CASSPAMRWDFRSYNEQFF. Here is the DNA: TGTGCCAGCAGCCCCGCCATGAGGTGGGACTTTCGCTCCTACAATGAGCAGTTCTTC.